Listed here are 22 T cell receptor beta chains from one sample, sequenced in a study of neoadjuvant anti-PD-1 for oral cavity cancer. Libraries were prepared by immunoSEQ multiplex PCR; TCRdb keeps only in-frame clonotypes and omits some of them. The profile shows approximately 10,000 clones, roughly three fifths of them singletons. Time point here: after neoadjuvant nivolumab, at surgical resection. This specimen was PBMCs, taken after nivolumab (anti-PD-1) treatment. The source is a person between 40 and 79 years old with oral cavity squamous cell carcinoma.

The chain recombines TRBV11-2 with TRBJ2-5; 8 bases agree with TRBD2. V was clipped by 5 bases and J by 5 bases; unmatched bases: 7. This CDR3 has 14 residues. Germline V gives CDR1 SGHAT, CDR2 FQNNGV. CDR3 loop: CASSRGLALETQYF. The CDR3 nucleotides read TGTGCCAGCAGCCGAGGACTAGCCTTGGAGACCCAGTACTTC.

The V call is TRBV27, the J call TRBJ2-5; the match to TRBD2 covers 10 bases. V was pared by 3 bases and J by 0 bases, with 4 bases of the junction left unmatched. This CDR3 is 16 amino acids long. CDR1 MNHEY and CDR2 SMNVEV come from the germline V gene (reference sequence). The DNA for the CDR3 is TGTGCCAGCAGTTTGGGGACTAGCGCCTACCAAGAGACCCAGTACTTC. Amino acid sequence: CASSLGTSAYQETQYF.

This chain connects TRBV4-1 to TRBJ1-2; D gene ambiguous. There are 13 residues in the CDR3. CDR1 is MGHRA, CDR2 YSYEKL, per germline. Between the trimmed V and J ends, which lost 10 bases and 1 base, there was a span of 13 bases. Here the CDR3 DNA reads TGCGCCACCTCGGCTGGAGATAACTATGGCTACACCTTC. It codes for CATSAGDNYGYTF.

The chain carries TRBV6-1 and TRBJ2-2; possibly TRBD2 for D (5 bases). V was shortened by 7 bases and J by 1 base, with 10 bases between the two germline ends. The germline V gene encodes CDR1 MNHNS and CDR2 SASEGT. The CDR3 loop spans 14 amino acids. The CDR3 coding sequence is TGTGCCAGCAAGAAGCGGAGGAACACCGGGGAGCTGTTTTTT. This gives the protein CASKKRRNTGELFF.

V gene TRBV29-1 combines with J gene TRBJ2-5; D not certain. The CDR3 runs 12 residues. Germline-derived CDR1 and CDR2 are SQVTM and ANQGSEA. V was cut by 7 bases and J by 0 bases, with 9 bases left in between. CDR3 residues: CSAVWYQETQYF. CDR3 bases: TGCAGCGCCGTATGGTACCAAGAGACCCAGTACTTC.

This clone was recorded once. The gene calls are TRBV27 and TRBJ1-1; the D is unclear. V dropped 0 bases and J dropped 4 bases, with 9 bases sitting between them. Germline CDR1 reads MNHEY; CDR2 reads SMNVEV (reference sequence). CDR3 length equals 14 residues. The CDR3 spells CASSLSARSTEAFF. The CDR3 region has the DNA TGTGCCAGCAGTTTATCGGCAAGAAGCACTGAAGCTTTCTTT.

The chain uses TRBV4-1 and TRBJ2-1; D not resolved. V was trimmed by 4 bases and J by 1 base, leaving 20 bases between them. This CDR3 contains 18 residues. The germline gives CDR1 MGHRA, CDR2 YSYEKL. Here the CDR3 DNA reads TGCGCCAGCAGCCTACGGCGTGGAGCATCTGGTTCCTACAATGAGCAGTTCTTC. It is translated as CASSLRRGASGSYNEQFF.

This clone was detected a few times. The chain joins TRBV7-2 to TRBJ2-7; TRBD1 matches 9 bases. The CDR3 has 16 amino acids. Germline CDR1 is SGHTA and CDR2 is FQGNSA. J lost 0 bases, V lost 0 bases, and 3 bases had no gene match. CDR3 DNA: TGTGCCAGCAGCTTAGCAGGACAGGGGAGCTCCTACGAGCAGTACTTC. Its protein is CASSLAGQGSSYEQYF.

This clone was seen a few times. V is TRBV5-1 and J is TRBJ1-6, with D tentatively TRBD1 (5 bases). Germline V gives CDR1 SGHRS, CDR2 YFSETQ. The CDR3 loop spans 16 amino acids. The V end was cut by 4 bases, the J end by 11 bases, with 22 bases between. The CDR3 region is CASSPGPGVVNPPLHF. The CDR3 region has the DNA TGCGCCAGCAGCCCTGGTCCGGGGGTAGTTAACCCACCCCTCCACTTT.

The gene calls are TRBV7-2 and TRBJ2-2; D is ambiguous. The germline V and J ends were trimmed by 5 bases and 0 bases, with 7 bases remaining between them. CDR1 is SGHTA and CDR2 is FQGNSA in the germline V gene. CDR3 size: 14 residues. The CDR3 coding sequence is TGTGCCAGCAGCCTTGAGACGAACACCGGGGAGCTGTTTTTT. Residues: CASSLETNTGELFF.

The V call is TRBV7-9, the J call TRBJ2-3; 10 bases fit TRBD2. Per the germline V gene, CDR1 is SEHNR and CDR2 is FQNEAQ (reference sequence). The ends lost 5 bases at V and 1 base at J; junction bases unmatched: 3. The CDR3 spans 15 residues. This CDR3 reads CASSSTSGGTDTQYF. The CDR3 DNA sequence: TGTGCCAGCAGCAGTACTAGCGGGGGCACAGATACGCAGTATTTT.

The V call is TRBV19, the J call TRBJ2-2; D unresolved. Germline V gives CDR1 LNHDA, CDR2 SQIVND (reference sequence). The CDR3 runs to 14 residues. V was shortened by 6 bases and J by 5 bases, with 13 bases between the two germline ends. CDR3 coding DNA: TGTGCCAGTAGGGGTAGCTGGGAAACCGGGGAGCTGTTTTTT. It codes for CASRGSWETGELFF. The full variable domain, with the rest looked up from reference TRBV19 and TRBJ2-2, is DGGITQSPKYLFRKEGQNVTLSCEQNLNHDAMYWYRQDPGQGLRLIYYSQIVNDFQKGDIAEGYSVSREKKESFPLTVTSAQKNPTAFYLCASRGSWETGELFFGEGSRLTVL.

This clone was observed a single time. CDR3 nucleotide sequence: TGTGCCAGCAGTTCTAGCGGCTTACCTCCTACGCAGTATTTT. Protein sequence: CASSSSGLPPTQYF. The chain links TRBV27 to TRBJ2-3; 7 bases are a match to TRBD2. V gave up 4 bases and J gave up 8 bases; unmatched junction bases: 9. Germline V CDR1 and CDR2: MNHEY, SMNVEV (reference sequence). The CDR3 has 14 amino acids.

Points on this clone: One end of the junction fails to match germline, which may point to a read error. The chain has TRBV30 and TRBJ1-2, with D perhaps TRBD1 (5 bases). The germline V gene has CDR1 GTSNPN and CDR2 SVGIG (reference sequence). The CDR3 sequence is 13 residues long. In DNA, the CDR3 is TGTGCCTGGAGTGAGCTTATTGGGACCGACAATAACTTC. Translation: CAWSELIGTDNNF.

The J gene is TRBJ2-1, the V gene TRBV13; D might be TRBD1 or TRBD2, each matching 6 bases. Trimming took 1 base from V and 8 from J, leaving 15 bases between them. Germline assignment: CDR1 PRHDT and CDR2 FYEKMQ (reference sequence). The CDR3 consists of 15 residues. This CDR3 reads CASSLEGGVNDEQFF. CDR3 DNA: TGTGCCAGCAGCTTAGAGGGGGGAGTAAACGATGAGCAGTTCTTC.

This chain links TRBV30 with TRBJ1-1; a weak D match, TRBD1 (6 bases). The germline CDR1 and CDR2 sequences are GTSNPN and SVGIG (reference sequence). Trimming stripped 0 bases from V and 0 bases from J, with 14 bases between. The CDR3 runs 16 residues. In DNA form, the CDR3 reads TGTGCCTGGAGTGTCAAAAGTGGGGGCCTGAACACTGAAGCTTTCTTT. Amino acid sequence: CAWSVKSGGLNTEAFF.

The rearrangement uses TRBV9 and TRBJ2-3; 10 bases agree with TRBD2. This CDR3 region has 16 residues. V lost 0 bases to trimming and J lost 7 bases; unmatched junction nucleotides: 8. The germline V gene encodes CDR1 SGDLS and CDR2 YYNGEE. The chain's CDR3 is CASSVDSGGFRNTQYF. The DNA for the CDR3 is TGTGCCAGCAGCGTAGATAGCGGGGGGTTCCGAAATACGCAGTATTTT.

This chain uses TRBV6-1 with TRBJ1-2; unclear D gene. CDR3 size: 16 residues. Germline values: CDR1 MNHNS, CDR2 SASEGT. The V and J ends lost 1 base and 4 bases respectively, with 16 bases between them. The CDR3 here is CASSEGGVATFYGYTF. DNA of the CDR3: TGTGCCAGCAGTGAAGGTGGGGTCGCAACCTTCTATGGCTACACCTTC.

The chain carries TRBV5-1 and TRBJ2-1, with D perhaps TRBD2 (5 bases). V dropped 4 bases and J dropped 8 bases, with 13 bases sitting between them. Germline V CDR1 and CDR2: SGHRS, YFSETQ. The CDR3 is 13 amino acids. CDR3 sequence (DNA): TGCGCCAGCAGCCGGGATGGGTCCCATGAGCAGTTCTTC. This gives the protein CASSRDGSHEQFF.

J is TRBJ2-4 and V is TRBV11-2; D possibly corresponds to TRBD1 (5 bases). The CDR3 runs 11 residues. The germline V gene has CDR1 SGHAT and CDR2 FQNNGV. Trimming shortened V by 5 bases and J by 16 bases, and 15 bases separated the two germline ends. The CDR3 spells CASSPQTVTYF. The CDR3 bases are TGTGCCAGCAGCCCGCAGACAGTTACATACTTC. The variable domain in full, with the rest retrieved from reference TRBV11-2 and TRBJ2-4, is EAGVAQSPRYKIIEKRQSVAFWCNPISGHATLYWYQQILGQGPKLLIQFQNNGVVDDSQLPKDRFSAERLKGVDSTLKIQPAKLEDSAVYLCASSPQTVTYFGAGTRLSVL.

The chain has TRBV27 and TRBJ1-5; D may be TRBD1 (5 bases). The CDR3 consists of 16 residues. Germline assignment: CDR1 MNHEY and CDR2 SMNVEV (reference sequence). V was shortened by 6 bases and J by 5 bases, with 20 bases between the two germline ends. The CDR3 protein is CASSYSPGGSHQPQHF. DNA of the CDR3: TGTGCCAGCAGCTACTCCCCCGGGGGATCTCATCAGCCCCAGCATTTT.

The V gene is TRBV25-1, the J gene TRBJ2-3; D tentatively reads TRBD1 or TRBD2 (5 bases each). V was shortened by 7 bases and J by 3 bases, with 14 bases between the two germline ends. The CDR3 totals 14 residues. Germline CDR1 and CDR2: MGHDK and SYGVNS. The CDR3 reads CASKSEGRTDTQYF. In DNA form, the CDR3 reads TGTGCCAGCAAATCCGAGGGACGAACAGATACGCAGTATTTT.